This T cell receptor beta chain was recorded in a study of blood T cell repertoires in COVID-19. The CDR3 has 15 amino acids. Germline V gives CDR1 SGHTA, CDR2 FQGNSA. V was clipped by 5 bases and J by 7 bases, with 17 bases between them. Original processing methods: Using reference gene primer amplification, nucleated cell counts were estimated. Data came from immunoSEQ multiplex PCR; TCRdb stores just in-frame clones and leaves some out. That table furnishes V, J and clone size, whereas the DNA furnished D and trimming. The sample lists 150,000 or so clones, roughly nine tenths occurring once. This clone was seen a few times.

The sample taken for sequencing was PBMCs or T cells enriched from blood (not recorded which). The sequence was obtained from a woman in her thirties or forties who had been exposed to COVID-19. V usage is TRBV7-2 and J usage is TRBJ1-4; the D gene is possibly TRBD1 (6 bases). The CDR3 DNA sequence: TGTGCCAGCAGCCCAGCTCGGGGGGCTGGTGAAAAACTGTTTTTT. Translating it yields CASSPARGAGEKLFF. Full variable domain (missing parts from reference TRBV7-2 and TRBJ1-4): GAGVSQSPSNKVTEKGKDVELRCDPISGHTALYWYRQSLGQGLEFLIYFQGNSAPDKSGLPSDRFSAERTGGSVSTLTIQRTQQEDSAVYLCASSPARGAGEKLFFGSGTQLSVL.